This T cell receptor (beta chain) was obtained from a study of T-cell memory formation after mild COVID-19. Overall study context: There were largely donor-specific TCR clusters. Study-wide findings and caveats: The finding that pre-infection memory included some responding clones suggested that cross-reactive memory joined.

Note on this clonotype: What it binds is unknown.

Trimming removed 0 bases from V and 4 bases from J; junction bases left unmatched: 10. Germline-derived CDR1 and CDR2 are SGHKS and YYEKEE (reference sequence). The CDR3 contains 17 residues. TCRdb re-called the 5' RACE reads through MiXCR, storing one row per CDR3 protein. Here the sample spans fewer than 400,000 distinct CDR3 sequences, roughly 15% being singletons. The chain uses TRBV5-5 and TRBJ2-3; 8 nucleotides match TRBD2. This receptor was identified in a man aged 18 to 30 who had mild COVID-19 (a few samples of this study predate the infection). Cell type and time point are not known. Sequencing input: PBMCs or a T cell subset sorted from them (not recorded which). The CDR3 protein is CASSLEGLGLLADTQYF. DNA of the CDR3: TGTGCCAGCAGCTTGGAGGGACTAGGTCTTCTGGCAGATACGCAGTATTTT.